The rows below give T cell receptor beta chains drawn from one sample of a study of CD8 T cells in ankylosing spondylitis. TCRdb re-called the 5' RACE reads through MiXCR, storing one row per CDR3 protein. The sample lists about 240,000 distinct CDR3 sequences, approximately 12% occurring once. Sequenced sample: blood, either unsorted or a sorted T cell fraction (not recorded which). These receptors originate from a male donor with ankylosing spondylitis or in good health (not recorded which). The CDR3 runs from the conserved cysteine through the conserved F or W. Each record gives: CDR3 protein, CDR3 length, V gene, clone size, J gene. Expanded clones are given a class, and other clones once, few, many or no size at all.

cdr3_aa: CASSPWTAANQPQHF; cdr3_length: 15; v_call: TRBV6-1; clone_size: few; j_call: TRBJ1-5
cdr3_aa: CASSFGSFRSEQYF; cdr3_length: 14; v_call: TRBV5-1; clone_size: many; j_call: TRBJ2-7
cdr3_aa: CASSPQVRYPEAFF; cdr3_length: 14; v_call: TRBV4-1; clone_size: -; j_call: TRBJ1-1
cdr3_aa: CASSLEAEYGYTF; cdr3_length: 13; v_call: TRBV5-1; clone_size: many; j_call: TRBJ1-2
cdr3_aa: CASSLWTSKPTYEQYF; cdr3_length: 16; v_call: TRBV7-2; clone_size: -; j_call: TRBJ2-7
cdr3_aa: CSVVRDPSTDTQYF; cdr3_length: 14; v_call: TRBV29-1; clone_size: -; j_call: TRBJ2-3
cdr3_aa: CASSLGQGTPNTGELFF; cdr3_length: 17; v_call: TRBV5-1; clone_size: many; j_call: TRBJ2-2
cdr3_aa: CASTLGQGGYEQYF; cdr3_length: 14; v_call: TRBV5-1; clone_size: -; j_call: TRBJ2-7
cdr3_aa: CATHQRTNTGELFF; cdr3_length: 14; v_call: TRBV10-3; clone_size: many; j_call: TRBJ2-2
cdr3_aa: CASSFTQETQYF; cdr3_length: 12; v_call: TRBV5-1; clone_size: many; j_call: TRBJ2-5
cdr3_aa: CSVAREGTEAFF; cdr3_length: 12; v_call: TRBV29-1; clone_size: -; j_call: TRBJ1-1
cdr3_aa: CASSERAENQPQHF; cdr3_length: 14; v_call: TRBV6-1; clone_size: -; j_call: TRBJ1-5
cdr3_aa: CASSEQAGERFF; cdr3_length: 12; v_call: TRBV2; clone_size: few; j_call: TRBJ2-1
cdr3_aa: CASSRGTDHFYGYTF; cdr3_length: 15; v_call: TRBV28; clone_size: many; j_call: TRBJ1-2
cdr3_aa: CASRVRDTQYF; cdr3_length: 11; v_call: TRBV5-5; clone_size: many; j_call: TRBJ2-3
cdr3_aa: CSVEGLVEREENEQYF; cdr3_length: 16; v_call: TRBV29-1; clone_size: -; j_call: TRBJ2-7
cdr3_aa: CASSFLGRDTQYF; cdr3_length: 13; v_call: TRBV5-1; clone_size: many; j_call: TRBJ2-3
cdr3_aa: CASSQDERSRNEQFF; cdr3_length: 15; v_call: TRBV14; clone_size: -; j_call: TRBJ2-1
cdr3_aa: CASSSKREETDTQYF; cdr3_length: 15; v_call: TRBV7-6; clone_size: -; j_call: TRBJ2-3
cdr3_aa: CSGTESSYNEQFF; cdr3_length: 13; v_call: TRBV29-1; clone_size: many; j_call: TRBJ2-1
cdr3_aa: CASRPTGHPYEQYF; cdr3_length: 14; v_call: TRBV12-3/TRBV12-4; clone_size: many; j_call: TRBJ2-7
cdr3_aa: CASTGELRGNTIYF; cdr3_length: 14; v_call: TRBV6-1; clone_size: -; j_call: TRBJ1-3
cdr3_aa: CASSMTRRGEQYF; cdr3_length: 13; v_call: TRBV5-6; clone_size: few; j_call: TRBJ2-7
cdr3_aa: CASSFWAGSGELFF; cdr3_length: 14; v_call: TRBV28; clone_size: -; j_call: TRBJ2-2
cdr3_aa: CASSYIGVYEQYF; cdr3_length: 13; v_call: TRBV6-2/TRBV6-3; clone_size: many; j_call: TRBJ2-7
cdr3_aa: CASSQEVSSGRGYSYNEQFF; cdr3_length: 20; v_call: TRBV3-1; clone_size: many; j_call: TRBJ2-1
cdr3_aa: CASSPAPKTYEQYF; cdr3_length: 14; v_call: TRBV4-1; clone_size: many; j_call: TRBJ2-7
cdr3_aa: CSASLAGGYEQYF; cdr3_length: 13; v_call: TRBV29-1; clone_size: many; j_call: TRBJ2-7
cdr3_aa: CSARDRGRVNEQFF; cdr3_length: 14; v_call: TRBV20-1; clone_size: many; j_call: TRBJ2-1
cdr3_aa: CASSQGIQDLKEQYF; cdr3_length: 15; v_call: TRBV4-1; clone_size: many; j_call: TRBJ2-7
cdr3_aa: CASSWGLGYEQYF; cdr3_length: 13; v_call: TRBV28; clone_size: -; j_call: TRBJ2-7
cdr3_aa: CASSYSTSGSYEQYF; cdr3_length: 15; v_call: TRBV6-9; clone_size: many; j_call: TRBJ2-7
cdr3_aa: CASSRSLGADTQYF; cdr3_length: 14; v_call: TRBV7-9; clone_size: -; j_call: TRBJ2-3
cdr3_aa: CASSPTGSEQYF; cdr3_length: 12; v_call: TRBV12-3/TRBV12-4; clone_size: many; j_call: TRBJ2-7
cdr3_aa: CASSSGLAEETQYF; cdr3_length: 14; v_call: TRBV7-9; clone_size: -; j_call: TRBJ2-5
cdr3_aa: CASSFPTGAPDTQYF; cdr3_length: 15; v_call: TRBV5-6; clone_size: -; j_call: TRBJ2-3
cdr3_aa: CSVGYAGSSGTEAFF; cdr3_length: 15; v_call: TRBV29-1; clone_size: many; j_call: TRBJ1-1
cdr3_aa: CASSPGRQVSTDTQYF; cdr3_length: 16; v_call: TRBV4-1; clone_size: few; j_call: TRBJ2-3
cdr3_aa: CASSLGTEYYGYTF; cdr3_length: 14; v_call: TRBV28; clone_size: -; j_call: TRBJ1-2
cdr3_aa: CASSFSWGDRSPQFF; cdr3_length: 15; v_call: TRBV7-2; clone_size: many; j_call: TRBJ2-1
cdr3_aa: CASSAPIPPAGGPENEQFF; cdr3_length: 19; v_call: TRBV25-1; clone_size: many; j_call: TRBJ2-1
cdr3_aa: CASSESQSTDTQYF; cdr3_length: 14; v_call: TRBV6-4; clone_size: -; j_call: TRBJ2-3
cdr3_aa: CASSLWTGRIPSHEQFF; cdr3_length: 17; v_call: TRBV7-9; clone_size: -; j_call: TRBJ2-1
cdr3_aa: CARDLTLRANTGELFF; cdr3_length: 16; v_call: TRBV21-1; clone_size: many; j_call: TRBJ2-2
cdr3_aa: CASSVGLLGEQYF; cdr3_length: 13; v_call: TRBV5-1; clone_size: many; j_call: TRBJ2-7
cdr3_aa: CASSENSGTYEQYF; cdr3_length: 14; v_call: TRBV19; clone_size: -; j_call: TRBJ2-7
cdr3_aa: CASSLLAVSVGTGELFF; cdr3_length: 17; v_call: TRBV5-1; clone_size: many; j_call: TRBJ2-2
cdr3_aa: CASSGGGDGNYEQYF; cdr3_length: 15; v_call: TRBV5-1; clone_size: many; j_call: TRBJ2-7
cdr3_aa: CSAQSPTGSYEQYF; cdr3_length: 14; v_call: TRBV20-1; clone_size: many; j_call: TRBJ2-7
cdr3_aa: CASWSVGKNEQFF; cdr3_length: 13; v_call: TRBV7-8; clone_size: many; j_call: TRBJ2-1
cdr3_aa: CASSLVTSGRPGELFF; cdr3_length: 16; v_call: TRBV28; clone_size: many; j_call: TRBJ2-2
cdr3_aa: CSAEDRVLDTQYF; cdr3_length: 13; v_call: TRBV20-1; clone_size: many; j_call: TRBJ2-3